A selection of T cell receptor beta chains follows, all from one sample in a study of post-analysis software for immune sequencing data. TCRdb reprocessed the PCR reads with MiXCR, giving one entry per CDR3 protein. Found here are about 680,000 distinct CDR3 sequences, about 60% of them singletons; the top ten hold over 9%. Sequenced input: blood. All receptors come from a girl aged 2 to 9 with multiple sclerosis. CDR3s include the opening cysteine and the closing phenylalanine or tryptophan. The D gene is left open where the match is weak. A row's size may be missing; if present it is once, few, many or a size class.

j_call,v_call,clone_size,d_call,cdr3_nt,cdr3_aa
TRBJ2-7,TRBV6-6,.,.,TGTGCCAGCAGTTTCAATCTAGATTCCGAGCAGTACTTC,CASSFNLDSEQYF
TRBJ2-1,TRBV6-5,few,.,TGTGCCAGCAGTTACTCAAGGGGAAGCCTGAACCTAGAGCAGTTCTTC,CASSYSRGSLNLEQFF
TRBJ1-6,TRBV11-2,.,.,TGTGCCGGCAGTTTAGGGGGACTCCGGACCTCCTATAATTCACCCCTCCACTTT,CAGSLGGLRTSYNSPLHF
TRBJ2-1,TRBV12-3/TRBV12-4,.,TRBD2,TGTGCCAGCAGTTTATCCACTAGCGGCAATGAGCAGTTCTTC,CASSLSTSGNEQFF
TRBJ2-3,TRBV7-9,.,.,TGTGCCAGCAGCTTGTCGGCGAGCCGAATCACAGATACGCAGTATTTT,CASSLSASRITDTQYF
TRBJ2-1,TRBV12-3/TRBV12-4,.,.,TGTGCCAGCAGTTTACGGGGGCTGAGGAAAAATGAGCAGTTCTTC,CASSLRGLRKNEQFF
TRBJ2-1,TRBV20-1,few,TRBD2,TGCAGTGCTCCCGTTAGCGGGAGAAGAGCCAATGAGCAGTTCTTC,CSAPVSGRRANEQFF
TRBJ2-5,TRBV3-1,.,TRBD2,TGTGCCAGCAGCCAAAGTAGCGGGAGAGGCAATGAGCAGTACTTC,CASSQSSGRGNEQYF
TRBJ2-1,TRBV6-5,few,.,TGTGCCAGCAGTCCGCCGGTAGTCAATGAGCAGTTCTTC,CASSPPVVNEQFF
TRBJ1-2,TRBV6-5,.,.,TGTGCCAGCAGCTCCGGACCGATCCACTATGGCTACACCTTC,CASSSGPIHYGYTF
TRBJ1-5,TRBV6-2/TRBV6-3,.,TRBD1,TGTGCCAGCACCCCGGGACAGAATTTCAATCAGCCCCAGCATTTT,CASTPGQNFNQPQHF
TRBJ2-3,TRBV5-1,.,TRBD2,TGCGCCAGCAGCTTGTGGACTAGCGGGAAGGGCACAGATACGCAGTATTTT,CASSLWTSGKGTDTQYF
TRBJ2-7,TRBV6-5,.,TRBD1,TGTGCCAGCAGCTCCCCCCGGACAGGGGACATTTACGAGCAGTACTTC,CASSSPRTGDIYEQYF
TRBJ1-5,TRBV29-1,.,.,TGCAGCGCAGCCGGAGTGGGGCAGCCCCAGCATTTT,CSAAGVGQPQHF
TRBJ1-5,TRBV7-2,.,.,TGTGCCAGCAGCCCCGAGTCCGGGGGATTCAATCAGCCCCAGCATTTT,CASSPESGGFNQPQHF
TRBJ1-2,TRBV29-1,.,.,TGCAGCGTCGCAGAGGGGGTGAACTATGGCTACACCTTC,CSVAEGVNYGYTF
TRBJ1-4,TRBV6-5,.,.,TGTGCCAGCAGTTACTCGTCGGGTGAAAAACTGTTTTTT,CASSYSSGEKLFF
TRBJ2-5,TRBV29-1,.,.,TGCAGCGTCCTATGGATTGGATTAGCAGAGACCCAGTACTTC,CSVLWIGLAETQYF
TRBJ2-1,TRBV7-9,.,TRBD2,TGTGCCAGCAGCTTAGGAGCGGGAGTGTCCCACAATGAGCAGTTCTTC,CASSLGAGVSHNEQFF
TRBJ1-2,TRBV20-1,.,TRBD1,TGCAGTGCTAGAGATTCAGGACAGGGTAACTATGGCTACACCTTC,CSARDSGQGNYGYTF
TRBJ2-3,TRBV7-6,.,.,TGTGCCAGCAGCTCCCCCACCGACGTCGGAGATACGCAGTATTTT,CASSSPTDVGDTQYF
TRBJ2-1,TRBV30,.,.,TGTGCCTGGAGTATCTGGGGCTATGTCCGGAGTGAGCAGTTCTTC,CAWSIWGYVRSEQFF
TRBJ2-1,TRBV4-3,.,TRBD2,TGCGCCAGCAGCCAAGACCAGGGACGTACTAGCGGGGGGGCGGATGAGCAGTTCTTC,CASSQDQGRTSGGADEQFF
TRBJ2-3,TRBV12-3/TRBV12-4,.,.,TGTGCCAGCAGTCCAGACGGACGGCCCGCCTTCACAGATACGCAGTATTTT,CASSPDGRPAFTDTQYF
TRBJ1-2,TRBV9,.,.,TGTGCCAGCAGCGTAAGGGTTCCGGGAATGGTTGGTGGCTACATCTTC,CASSVRVPGMVGGYIF
TRBJ2-7,TRBV6-1,.,.,TGTGCCAGCATAACCGGGACGGCATCCTACAAGCAGTACTTC,CASITGTASYKQYF
TRBJ1-2,TRBV20-1,.,.,TGCAGTGCTCCCCTGAGGGGATTGCCCTATGGCTACACCTTC,CSAPLRGLPYGYTF
TRBJ1-2,TRBV12-3/TRBV12-4,.,.,TGTGCCAGCAGCTTCGGACGTCAAGGGGGCTACACCTTC,CASSFGRQGGYTF
TRBJ2-5,TRBV7-9,.,.,TGTGCCAGCAGCCCGCTCCTAGGTCGTCAAGAGACCCAGTACTTC,CASSPLLGRQETQYF
TRBJ1-4,TRBV6-6,.,.,TGTGCCAGCAGTTACGGGGTTTCGGGGGAAAAACTGTTTTTT,CASSYGVSGEKLFF
TRBJ1-6,TRBV6-5,.,TRBD1,TGTGCCAGCAGTTACTCGACAGGGAGCAATTCACCCCTCCACTTT,CASSYSTGSNSPLHF
TRBJ2-2,TRBV29-1,.,.,TGCAGCGTGGTGGGCCTAGTTCCCGGGGAGCTGTTTTTT,CSVVGLVPGELFF
TRBJ2-7,TRBV12-3/TRBV12-4,.,.,TGTGCCAGCAGTTTACATTACCCCTACGAGCAGTACTTC,CASSLHYPYEQYF
TRBJ2-3,TRBV28,.,TRBD2,TGTGCCAGCAAAGCCCTAGCGGGAGTAACAGATACGCAGTATTTT,CASKALAGVTDTQYF
TRBJ2-5,TRBV29-1,.,TRBD1,TGCAGCGTTGAAGTCAGGGGGTACCAAGAGACCCAGTACTTC,CSVEVRGYQETQYF